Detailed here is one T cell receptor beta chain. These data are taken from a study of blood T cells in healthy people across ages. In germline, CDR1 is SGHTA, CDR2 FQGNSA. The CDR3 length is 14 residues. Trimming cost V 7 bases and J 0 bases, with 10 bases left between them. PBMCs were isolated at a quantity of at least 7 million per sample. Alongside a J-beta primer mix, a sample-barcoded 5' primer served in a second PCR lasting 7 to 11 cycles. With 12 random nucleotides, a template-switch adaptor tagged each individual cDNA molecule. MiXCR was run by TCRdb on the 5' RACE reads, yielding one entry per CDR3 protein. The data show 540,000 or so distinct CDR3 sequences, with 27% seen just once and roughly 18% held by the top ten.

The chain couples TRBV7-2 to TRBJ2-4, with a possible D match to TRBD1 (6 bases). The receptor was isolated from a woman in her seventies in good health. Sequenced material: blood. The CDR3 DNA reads TGTGCCAGCACCTTGGACAGAGCCAAAAACATTCAGTACTTC. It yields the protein CASTLDRAKNIQYF.